This T cell receptor (beta chain) was sequenced during a study of cytotoxic CD8 clonotypes in ibrutinib-treated CLL. Study details: Each sample contained, on average, about 250,000 productive templates and roughly 100,000 productive rearrangements.

Libraries were prepared by immunoSEQ multiplex PCR; TCRdb keeps only in-frame clonotypes and omits some of them. The repertoire holds 200,000 or so clones, with around 75% as singletons. Note on this clone: The antigen remains unidentified.

General observations from the study: Baseline values of clonality outstripped age-matched healthy donors and followed circulating CD8+ T-cell counts. Public clonotypes were uncommon and contracted or stayed stable on treatment.

The sample in question was PBMCs, obtained after 12 months of ibrutinib treatment. The sequence came from a human donor with chronic lymphocytic leukemia.

The CDR3 nucleotides read TGTGCCAGCCGGGAGGACACCAACACTGAAGCTTTCTTT. Its translation: CASREDTNTEAFF. This chain links TRBV27 with TRBJ1-1; possibly TRBD1 for D (5 bases). Germline CDR1 and CDR2: MNHEY and SMNVEV (reference sequence). The CDR3 extends over 13 amino acids. Trimming removed 8 bases at V and 2 bases at J, with 12 bases between.